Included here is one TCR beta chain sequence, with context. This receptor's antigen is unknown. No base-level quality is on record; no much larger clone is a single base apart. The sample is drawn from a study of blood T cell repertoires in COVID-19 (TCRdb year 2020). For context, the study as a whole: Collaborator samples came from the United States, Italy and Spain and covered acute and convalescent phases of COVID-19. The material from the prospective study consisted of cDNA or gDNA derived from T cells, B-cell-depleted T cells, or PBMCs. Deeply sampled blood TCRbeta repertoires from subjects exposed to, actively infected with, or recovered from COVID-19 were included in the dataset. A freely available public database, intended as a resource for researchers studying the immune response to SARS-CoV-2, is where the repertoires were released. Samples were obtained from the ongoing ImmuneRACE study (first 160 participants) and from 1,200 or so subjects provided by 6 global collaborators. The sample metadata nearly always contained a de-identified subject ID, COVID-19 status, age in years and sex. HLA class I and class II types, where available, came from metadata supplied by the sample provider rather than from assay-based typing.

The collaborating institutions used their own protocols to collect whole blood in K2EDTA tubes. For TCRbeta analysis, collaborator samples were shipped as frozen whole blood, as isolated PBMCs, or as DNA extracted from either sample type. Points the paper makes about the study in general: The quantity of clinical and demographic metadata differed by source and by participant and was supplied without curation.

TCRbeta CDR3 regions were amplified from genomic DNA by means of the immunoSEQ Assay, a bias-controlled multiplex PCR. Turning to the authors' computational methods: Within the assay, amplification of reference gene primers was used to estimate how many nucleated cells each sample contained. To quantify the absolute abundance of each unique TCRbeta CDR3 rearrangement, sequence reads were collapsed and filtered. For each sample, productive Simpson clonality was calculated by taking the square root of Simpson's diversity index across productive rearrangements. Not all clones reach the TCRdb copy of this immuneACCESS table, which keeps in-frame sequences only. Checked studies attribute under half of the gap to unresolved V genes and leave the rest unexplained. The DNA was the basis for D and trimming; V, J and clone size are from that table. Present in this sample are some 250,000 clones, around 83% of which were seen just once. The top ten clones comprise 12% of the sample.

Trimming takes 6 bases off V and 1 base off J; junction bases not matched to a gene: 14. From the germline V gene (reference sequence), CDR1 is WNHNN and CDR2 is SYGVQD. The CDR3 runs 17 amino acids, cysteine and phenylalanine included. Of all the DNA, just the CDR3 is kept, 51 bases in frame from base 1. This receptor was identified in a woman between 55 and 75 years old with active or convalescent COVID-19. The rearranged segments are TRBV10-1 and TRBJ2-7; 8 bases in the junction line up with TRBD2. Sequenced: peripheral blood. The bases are TGCGCCAGCAGCCCCGTAGTAGGAGCGGGGGTATCCTACGAGCAGTACTTC. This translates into CASSPVVGAGVSYEQYF.